This TCR beta chain was profiled in a study of blood T cells in healthy people across ages. Overall study results and limits: In the absence of known donor CMV status, changes in expanded clonotypes were possibly confounded. Reliance upon unsorted PBMCs precluded definitive naive versus antigen-experienced comparison.

A second PCR, run for roughly 7 to 12 cycles, used a sample-barcoded 5' primer plus a J-beta primer mix. TCRdb ran MiXCR on the 5' RACE reads and lists one entry per CDR3 protein. The table includes approximately 940,000 distinct CDR3 sequences, about 48% detected once. Total RNA, at least 6 micrograms per sample, was extracted from PBMCs. Many counts were recorded for this clonotype. Its target is not known. The CDR3 covers 15 residues. CDR1 is SGHRS and CDR2 is YFSETQ in the germline V gene. Trimming pared 1 base from V and 5 bases from J, leaving 13 bases between. The sequence was obtained from a man aged 25-45 years in good health. The genes are TRBV5-1 and TRBJ2-1; D may be TRBD2 (5 bases). The material sequenced was blood. The CDR3 reads CASSLSTTRHNEQFF. In nucleotides, the CDR3 is TGCGCCAGCAGCTTGTCGACTACACGGCACAATGAGCAGTTCTTC.